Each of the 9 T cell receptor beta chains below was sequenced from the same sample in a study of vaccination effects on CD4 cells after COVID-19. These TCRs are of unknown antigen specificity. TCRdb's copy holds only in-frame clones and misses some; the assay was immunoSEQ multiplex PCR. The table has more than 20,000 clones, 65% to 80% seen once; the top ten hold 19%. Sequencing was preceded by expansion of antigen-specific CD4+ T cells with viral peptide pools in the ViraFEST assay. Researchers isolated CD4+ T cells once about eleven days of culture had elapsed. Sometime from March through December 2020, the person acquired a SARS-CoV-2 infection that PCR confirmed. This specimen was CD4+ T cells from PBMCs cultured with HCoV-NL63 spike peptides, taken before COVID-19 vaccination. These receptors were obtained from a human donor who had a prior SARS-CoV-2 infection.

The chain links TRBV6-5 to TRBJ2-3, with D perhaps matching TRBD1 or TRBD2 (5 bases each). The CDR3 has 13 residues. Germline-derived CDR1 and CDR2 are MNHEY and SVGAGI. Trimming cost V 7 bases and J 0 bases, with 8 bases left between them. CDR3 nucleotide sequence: TGTGCCAGCAAGGGACCTAGCACAGATACGCAGTATTTT. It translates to CASKGPSTDTQYF.

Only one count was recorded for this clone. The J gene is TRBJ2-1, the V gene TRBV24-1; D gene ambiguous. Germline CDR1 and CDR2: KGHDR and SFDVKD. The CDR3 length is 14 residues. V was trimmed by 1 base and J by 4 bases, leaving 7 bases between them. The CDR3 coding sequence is TGTGCCACCAGTGATTTAAGGCTTTACAATGAGCAGTTCTTC. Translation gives CATSDLRLYNEQFF.

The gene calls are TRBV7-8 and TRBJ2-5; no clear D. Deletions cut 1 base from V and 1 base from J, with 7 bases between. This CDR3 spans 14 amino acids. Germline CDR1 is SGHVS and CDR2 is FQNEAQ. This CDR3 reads CASSLGAVQETQYF. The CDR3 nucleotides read TGTGCCAGCAGCTTAGGGGCCGTCCAAGAGACCCAGTACTTC. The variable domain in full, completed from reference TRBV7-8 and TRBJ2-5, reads GAGVSQSPRYKVAKRGQDVALRCDPISGHVSLFWYQQALGQGPEFLTYFQNEAQLDKSGLPSDRFFAERPEGSVSTLKIQRTQQEDSAVYLCASSLGAVQETQYFGPGTRLLVL.

The CDR3 reads CASSETPNEQFF. DNA of the CDR3: TGTGCCAGCAGTGAGACTCCCAATGAGCAGTTCTTC. The gene calls are TRBV2 and TRBJ2-1; D gene uncertain. The germline V gene has CDR1 SNHLY and CDR2 FYNNEI. The germline V and J ends were trimmed by 3 bases and 6 bases, with 6 bases remaining between them. The CDR3 runs 12 residues.

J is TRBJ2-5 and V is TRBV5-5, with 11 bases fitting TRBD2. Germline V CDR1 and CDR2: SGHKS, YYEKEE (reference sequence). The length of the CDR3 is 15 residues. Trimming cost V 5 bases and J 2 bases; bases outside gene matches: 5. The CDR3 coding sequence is TGTGCCAGCAGAATAGCGGGAGGGCGTCAAGAGACCCAGTACTTC. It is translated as CASRIAGGRQETQYF.

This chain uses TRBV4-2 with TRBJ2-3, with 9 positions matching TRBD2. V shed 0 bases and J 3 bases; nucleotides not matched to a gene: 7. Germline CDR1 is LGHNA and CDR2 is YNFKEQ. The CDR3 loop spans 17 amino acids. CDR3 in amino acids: CASSQEVNAGGTDTQYF. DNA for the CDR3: TGTGCCAGCAGCCAAGAGGTAAACGCGGGAGGGACAGATACGCAGTATTTT.

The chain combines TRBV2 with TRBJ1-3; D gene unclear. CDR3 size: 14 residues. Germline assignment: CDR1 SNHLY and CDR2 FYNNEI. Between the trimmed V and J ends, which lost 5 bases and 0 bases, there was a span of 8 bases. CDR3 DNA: TGTGCCAGCAGTATAGGCCCCTCTGGAAACACCATATATTTT. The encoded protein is CASSIGPSGNTIYF.

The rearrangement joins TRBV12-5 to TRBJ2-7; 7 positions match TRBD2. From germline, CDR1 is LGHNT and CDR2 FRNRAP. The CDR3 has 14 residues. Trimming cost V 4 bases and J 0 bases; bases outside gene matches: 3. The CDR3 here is CASGWGGNSYEQYF. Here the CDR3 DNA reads TGTGCTAGTGGTTGGGGGGGGAACTCCTACGAGCAGTACTTC.

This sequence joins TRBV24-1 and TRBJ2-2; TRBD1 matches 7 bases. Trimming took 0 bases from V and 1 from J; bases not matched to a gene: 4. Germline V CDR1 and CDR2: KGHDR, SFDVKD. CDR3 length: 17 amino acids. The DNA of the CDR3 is TGTGCCACCAGTGATTTGCAAGGGACAGAGAACACCGGGGAGCTGTTTTTT. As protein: CATSDLQGTENTGELFF.